The 27 T cell receptor beta chains listed next were all sequenced from one sample in a study of breast tumors, draining lymph nodes, adjacent tissues. Axillary draining lymph nodes of breast cancer patients supplied the node samples. TCRdb fed the multiplex PCR reads into MiXCR, producing one record per CDR3 protein. The data hold about 140,000 distinct CDR3 sequences, with less than 35% observed a single time. The sample was axillary lymph node tissue. Receptor source: a female donor with breast cancer. Some clones in this sample may be carry-over from other donors' samples.

Ten or more counts support this clonotype. The chain has TRBV28 and TRBJ1-6; 9 positions match TRBD1. Looked up from germline, CDR1 is MDHEN and CDR2 is SYDVKM. V trimming: 6 bases; J trimming: 6 bases; junction bases outside the gene matches: 9. The CDR3 has 16 amino acids. CDR3 loop: CASSRTGTGINSPLHF. The CDR3 DNA reads as TGTGCCAGCAGCAGGACCGGGACAGGGATTAATTCACCCCTCCACTTT. The variable domain in full, with the rest retrieved from reference TRBV28 and TRBJ1-6, is DVKVTQSSRYLVKRTGEKVFLECVQDMDHENMFWYRQDPGLGLRLIYFSYDVKMKEKGDIPEGYSVSREKKERFSLILESASTNQTSMYLCASSRTGTGINSPLHFGNGTRLTVT.

Concerning this clonotype: A much larger clone lies one base from this, so it may be a read error. The chain joins TRBV2 to TRBJ2-4, with D maybe TRBD2 (5 bases). The germline CDR1 and CDR2 sequences are SNHLY and FYNNEI. The CDR3 consists of 13 residues. Trimming removed 8 bases from V and 8 bases from J, with 16 bases in between. The CDR3 DNA reads as TGTGCCAGCGTTTTGATCCTAGCTGACATTCAGTACTTC. It translates to CASVLILADIQYF.

The table lists this clonotype with many counts. The chain links TRBV7-6 to TRBJ2-7; no reliable D call. The CDR3 spans 15 residues. Trimming shortened V by 5 bases and J by 3 bases, and 17 bases separated the two germline ends. Germline V gives CDR1 SGHVS, CDR2 FNYEAQ. CDR3 nucleotide sequence: TGTGCCAGCAGCGCTGACCGAAGTAGGGTCTACGAGCAGTACGTC. Its translation is CASSADRSRVYEQYV.

The rearrangement links TRBV9 to TRBJ2-2, with 10 bases lining up with TRBD1. Losses at the gene ends were 2 bases for V and 3 bases for J; bases not matched to a gene: 4. CDR3 length equals 16 residues. Per the germline V gene, CDR1 is SGDLS and CDR2 is YYNGEE. This CDR3 is CASSVGQGRYTGELFF. The CDR3 DNA sequence: TGTGCCAGCAGCGTGGGACAGGGGCGATACACCGGGGAGCTGTTTTTT.

As concerns this clonotype: The conserved phenylalanine or tryptophan normally closing the CDR3 is absent here, so this likely arose from a read error. This sequence joins TRBV7-9 and TRBJ1-2; 7 positions match TRBD1. CDR3 length equals 14 residues. The germline gives CDR1 SEHNR, CDR2 FQNEAQ (reference sequence). DNA of the CDR3: TGTGCCAGCAAAGGGACAGAACAAAACTACGGCTACACCCTC. As protein: CASKGTEQNYGYTL.

The J gene is TRBJ2-1, the V gene TRBV2; either TRBD1 or TRBD2 may fit D (5 bases each). The CDR3 runs 21 residues. Germline assignment: CDR1 SNHLY and CDR2 FYNNEI. Trimming stripped 6 bases from V and 0 bases from J, with 30 bases between. The CDR3 region is CASRIFRGDAEATGSYNEQFF. CDR3 bases: TGTGCCAGCAGAATCTTTAGGGGAGACGCTGAAGCTACGGGCTCCTACAATGAGCAGTTCTTC.

This clonotype appeared many times. The chain recombines TRBV6-5 with TRBJ2-5, with 11 bases fitting TRBD2. CDR1 MNHEY and CDR2 SVGAGI come from the germline V gene. This CDR3 has 15 amino acids. V trimming: 6 bases; J trimming: 2 bases; junction bases outside the gene matches: 5. CDR3 amino acids: CASRRLAGTQETQYF. CDR3 in DNA: TGTGCCAGCAGGAGACTAGCGGGGACGCAAGAGACCCAGTACTTC.

This clonotype was counted ten times or more. The rearrangement uses TRBV6-5 and TRBJ1-6, with 7 bases that match TRBD1. V gave up 6 bases and J gave up 5 bases; unmatched junction bases: 1. CDR3 length equals 13 residues. Germline CDR1 is MNHEY and CDR2 is SVGAGI. The CDR3 reads CASRGQNNSPLHF. CDR3 nucleotide sequence: TGTGCCAGCAGGGGACAGAATAATTCACCCCTCCACTTT.

This clonotype occurred many times. The chain carries TRBV4-1 and TRBJ2-2, with 12 bases fitting TRBD2. The CDR3 extends over 16 amino acids. V lost 2 bases and J lost 9; bases outside the gene matches: 7. Germline-derived CDR1 and CDR2 are MGHRA and YSYEKL. The CDR3 region is CASSQSSGGAAWELFF. The CDR3 DNA reads as TGCGCCAGCAGCCAATCTAGCGGGGGGGCCGCCTGGGAGCTGTTTTTT.

There are many counts of this clonotype. An end of the junction differs from the germline gene, which may be a read error. V and J are TRBV5-1 and TRBJ1-2; 8 bases match TRBD1. This CDR3 comprises 14 residues. The germline V gene encodes CDR1 SGHRS and CDR2 YFSETQ. This CDR3 reads CASSAGQAVYGCTF. For the CDR3, the DNA is TGCGCCAGCAGCGCGGGACAGGCAGTCTATGGCTGCACCTTC.

V and J are TRBV2 and TRBJ2-2; TRBD1 or TRBD2 may be the D gene (5 bases each). The CDR3 runs to 15 residues. Trimming shortened V by 6 bases and J by 0 bases, and 11 bases separated the two germline ends. CDR1 SNHLY and CDR2 FYNNEI come from the germline V gene. DNA of the CDR3: TGTGCCAGCAGGATAGGGACGGCGAACACCGGGGAGCTGTTTTTT. Translating gives CASRIGTANTGELFF.

This clonotype was found a few times. The CDR3 loop reads CASSPLGQGRGYTF. The CDR3, as DNA: TGTGCCAGCAGTCCGCTAGGACAGGGTAGGGGCTACACCTTC. This sequence joins TRBV6-5 and TRBJ1-2; 8 bases align to TRBD1. The germline gives CDR1 MNHEY, CDR2 SVGAGI. With V trimmed by 5 bases and J by 8 bases, 10 bases remained unmatched. There are 14 residues in the CDR3.

The chain joins TRBV20-1 to TRBJ1-1; D unresolved. Trimming took 0 bases from V and 2 from J, leaving 7 bases between them. The length of the CDR3 is 13 residues. Germline V CDR1 and CDR2: DFQATT, SNEGSKA (reference sequence). In DNA form, the CDR3 reads TGCAGTGCTAGAGAGGACCTTAACACTGAAGCTTTCTTT. This sequence encodes CSAREDLNTEAFF.

This clonotype appeared many times. V usage is TRBV2 and J usage is TRBJ2-2; 9 nucleotides match TRBD2. J lost 1 base, V lost 8 bases, and 5 bases had no gene match. The CDR3 has 15 residues. From germline, CDR1 is SNHLY and CDR2 FYNNEI. CDR3 loop: CASRGLALNTGELFF. CDR3 coding DNA: TGTGCCAGCCGGGGACTAGCACTGAACACCGGGGAGCTGTTTTTT.

This clonotype was counted at least ten times. This sequence joins TRBV2 and TRBJ2-5, with D possibly TRBD1 on 5 matching bases. The CDR3 consists of 15 residues. The germline V gene encodes CDR1 SNHLY and CDR2 FYNNEI. V shed 4 bases and J shed 4 bases, with 16 bases lying between them. The DNA of the CDR3 is TGTGCCAGCAGTGCCTTTAATGGGGCGCGAGAGACCCAGTACTTC. This codes for CASSAFNGARETQYF.

This clonotype was observed at least ten times. V gene TRBV2 combines with J gene TRBJ2-3; 7 positions match TRBD1. Per germline, CDR1 SNHLY and CDR2 FYNNEI. The ends lost 4 bases at V and 0 bases at J; junction bases unmatched: 4. The CDR3 covers 15 residues. CDR3 nucleotide sequence: TGTGCCAGCAGTGCGGACAGGTCTAGCACAGATACGCAGTATTTT. It yields the protein CASSADRSSTDTQYF.

This clonotype occurred many times. The chain employs TRBV6-5 and TRBJ1-4, with 8 bases identical to TRBD1. The CDR3 is 17 amino acids. Germline V gene lookup returns CDR1 MNHEY and CDR2 SVGAGI. The trim removed 5 bases at V and 5 bases at J, leaving 13 bases unmatched. In nucleotides, the CDR3 is TGTGCCAGCAGTCACCCCCGGGACAGGATTGGGAATGAAAAACTGTTTTTT. Protein sequence: CASSHPRDRIGNEKLFF.

Ten or more counts support this clonotype. The V call is TRBV19, the J call TRBJ2-7, with no clear D. Germline V gives CDR1 LNHDA, CDR2 SQIVND (reference sequence). Trimming left V 3 bases short and J 1 base short, with 10 bases between. The CDR3 runs to 14 residues. For the CDR3, the DNA is TGTGCCAGTAGTATTCGAGTCCAGTCCTACGAGCAGTACTTC. Translation: CASSIRVQSYEQYF.

This clonotype was seen many times. This rearrangement joins TRBV6-5 to TRBJ1-2; 8 bases line up with TRBD1. This CDR3 comprises 14 residues. V was clipped by 6 bases and J by 8 bases; unmatched bases: 11. Germline loops: CDR1 MNHEY, CDR2 SVGAGI. The CDR3 sequence: CASRDPDRAGGYTF. The CDR3 region has the DNA TGTGCCAGCAGAGACCCGGACAGGGCAGGCGGCTACACCTTC.

This clonotype was detected ten times or more. The chain uses TRBV19 and TRBJ1-2; D ambiguous. Germline loops: CDR1 LNHDA, CDR2 SQIVND (reference sequence). V was pared by 5 bases and J by 5 bases, with 9 bases between. This CDR3 spans 12 amino acids. The CDR3 here is CASSPQEYGYTF. The CDR3 DNA reads as TGTGCCAGTAGTCCGCAGGAATATGGCTACACCTTC.

This clonotype showed up many times. A much more abundant neighbour one base away suggests this may be a read error. The chain carries TRBV2 and TRBJ1-4; 8 bases map to TRBD1. The germline CDR1 and CDR2 sequences are SNHLY and FYNNEI. CDR3 length: 15 residues. The CDR3 sequence: CASRGQGGTNEKLVF. The DNA of the CDR3 is TGTGCCAGCAGAGGACAGGGAGGAACTAATGAAAAACTGGTTTTT.

Comment on this clonotype: A read error may account for a junction end that differs from germline. The chain carries TRBV24-1 and TRBJ1-5; 9 nucleotides match TRBD1. The CDR3 spans 16 residues. The germline V gene has CDR1 KGHDR and CDR2 SFDVKD. CDR3 sequence: CATRTGQGRSNQPQHF. The DNA for the CDR3 is TGTGCCACCAGGACCGGACAGGGGCGAAGCAATCAGCCCCAACATTTT.

This clonotype showed up many times. The V gene is TRBV20-1, the J gene TRBJ2-4; D unresolved. The CDR3 is 15 amino acids. The germline gives CDR1 DFQATT, CDR2 SNEGSKA (reference sequence). Trimming took off 6 bases at V and 3 bases at J, with 18 bases between the two ends. The CDR3 coding sequence is TGCAGTGCACAGCCCTATTCGGTGGGCAAAAACATTCAGTACTTC. It encodes CSAQPYSVGKNIQYF.

This clonotype was observed many times. Possible read error: a much larger clone is one base away. The chain couples TRBV4-2 to TRBJ2-7; tentatively, D is TRBD2 (5 bases). The germline CDR1 and CDR2 sequences are LGHNA and YNFKEQ. The CDR3 length is 17 residues. This CDR3 reads CASSRQAPGNPPPEQCF. CDR3 nucleotide sequence: TGTGCCAGCAGCCGCCAAGCCCCGGGGAACCCTCCCCCGGAGCAGTGCTTC.

The V and J genes are TRBV12-3 or TRBV12-4 and TRBJ2-2, with D possibly TRBD2 on 5 matching bases. The CDR3 consists of 14 residues. V gave up 8 bases and J gave up 2 bases, with 12 bases separating them. As DNA, the CDR3 is TGTGCCAGCGAAGCGGATGGAAACACCGGGGAGCTGTTTTTT. As protein: CASEADGNTGELFF.

This clonotype was seen many times. V and J are TRBV5-8 and TRBJ1-2, with 7 nucleotides matching TRBD1. V gave up 5 bases and J gave up 7 bases; unmatched junction bases: 8. The V gene's germline CDR1 is SGHTS and CDR2 YDEGEE. CDR3 length: 13 amino acids. The CDR3 nucleotides read TGTGCCAGCAGTCTTATGACAGGGCCTGGCTACACCTTC. Its translation: CASSLMTGPGYTF.

In this sample, this clonotype turned up a few times. With a much larger clone just one base away, this may be a read error. The chain combines TRBV5-5 with TRBJ1-2; D remains ambiguous. V shed 4 bases and J shed 0 bases, with 19 bases lying between them. This CDR3 has 17 residues. The V gene's germline CDR1 is SGHKS and CDR2 YYEKEE (reference sequence). The CDR3 DNA sequence: TGTGCCAGCAGCGCCGGGTGGACGCTTCTAACTAACTATGGCTACACCTTC. This translates into CASSAGWTLLTNYGYTF.